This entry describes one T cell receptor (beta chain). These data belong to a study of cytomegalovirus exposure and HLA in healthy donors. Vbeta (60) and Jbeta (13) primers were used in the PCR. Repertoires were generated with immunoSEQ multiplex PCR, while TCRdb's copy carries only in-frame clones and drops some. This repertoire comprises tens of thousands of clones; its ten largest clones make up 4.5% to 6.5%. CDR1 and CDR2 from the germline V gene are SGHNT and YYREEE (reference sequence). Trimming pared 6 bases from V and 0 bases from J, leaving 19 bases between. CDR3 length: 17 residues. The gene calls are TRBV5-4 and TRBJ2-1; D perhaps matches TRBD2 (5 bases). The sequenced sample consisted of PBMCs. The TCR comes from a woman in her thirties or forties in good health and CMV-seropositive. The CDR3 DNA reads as TGTGCCAGCAACGGAGAGGGCATGCTGGGCTCCTACAATGAGCAGTTCTTC. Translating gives CASNGEGMLGSYNEQFF.